The entry that follows covers one T cell receptor beta chain sequence. Recovered participants had two consecutive negative NP/OP PCR tests, healthcare professional clearance, or symptom resolution. The CDR3 has 13 amino acids. Germline V gene lookup returns CDR1 SGHKS and CDR2 YYEKEE (reference sequence). Trimming left V 2 bases short and J 6 bases short, with 8 bases between. This record belongs to a study of blood T cell repertoires in COVID-19. For the study at large: From T cells, B-cell-depleted T cells, or PBMCs came the material, which was cDNA or gDNA.

Per the authors' pipeline: For nucleated cells, counts were estimated from reference gene primer amplification. The protocol was immunoSEQ multiplex PCR, while the TCRdb copy is restricted to in-frame clones and leaves out a portion. D and trimming come from the DNA, and the V and J calls and clone size come from that table. The sample lists roughly 250,000 clones; over 80% were seen once. Sequencing input: PBMCs or T cells enriched from blood (not recorded which). The rearrangement links TRBV5-5 to TRBJ2-2; the D is unclear. The source is a woman between 18 and 29 years old who had recovered from COVID-19. The CDR3 loop is CASSFLASGELFF. CDR3 sequence (DNA): TGTGCCAGCAGCTTTTTAGCTTCCGGGGAGCTGTTTTTT.